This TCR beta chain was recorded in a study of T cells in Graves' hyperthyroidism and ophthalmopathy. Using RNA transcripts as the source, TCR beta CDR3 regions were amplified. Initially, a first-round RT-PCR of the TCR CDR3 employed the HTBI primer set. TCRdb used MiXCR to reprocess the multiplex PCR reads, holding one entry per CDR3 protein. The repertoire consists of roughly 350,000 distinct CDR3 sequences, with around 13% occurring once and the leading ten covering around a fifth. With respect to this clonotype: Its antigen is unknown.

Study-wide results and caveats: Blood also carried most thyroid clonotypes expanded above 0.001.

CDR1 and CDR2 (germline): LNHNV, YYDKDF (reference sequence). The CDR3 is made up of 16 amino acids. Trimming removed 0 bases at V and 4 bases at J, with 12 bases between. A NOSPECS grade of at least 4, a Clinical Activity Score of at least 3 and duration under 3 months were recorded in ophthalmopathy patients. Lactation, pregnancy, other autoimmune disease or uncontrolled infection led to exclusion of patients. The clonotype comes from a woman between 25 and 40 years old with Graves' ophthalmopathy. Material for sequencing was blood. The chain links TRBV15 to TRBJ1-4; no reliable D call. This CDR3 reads CATSRDSTGGNEKLFF. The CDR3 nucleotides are TGTGCCACCAGCAGAGATAGCACGGGCGGTAATGAAAAACTGTTTTTT.